This TCR beta chain was found in a study of OX40 agonist ivuxolimab in advanced cancers. Study-level background: Age averaged around 60 years (range roughly 23 to 79), and 82.7% were male.

Whole-study findings and limits: CD4+ and CD8+ blood T cells expanded clonally by week 6 at 0.1 to 3.0 mg/kg.

This CDR3 is 14 amino acids long. Trimming shortened V by 3 bases and J by 1 base, and 8 bases separated the two germline ends. Per germline, CDR1 SEHNR and CDR2 FQNEAQ (reference sequence). In regard to this clone: Antigen specificity is unknown.

TCRdb's copy holds only in-frame clones and misses some; the assay was immunoSEQ multiplex PCR. The data contain some 91,000 clones, around 87% of them singletons. The chain couples TRBV7-9 to TRBJ2-3, with a tentative D call TRBD2 (6 bases). The receptor was derived from an adult with an advanced solid tumor such as melanoma, head and neck, liver or kidney cancer. Sequenced material: CD4+ or CD8+ T cells sorted from blood, taken in a trial of the OX40 agonist ivuxolimab. The CDR3 DNA reads as TGTGCCAGCAGCTTTAGCGGTGGCACAGATACGCAGTATTTT. It codes for CASSFSGGTDTQYF.